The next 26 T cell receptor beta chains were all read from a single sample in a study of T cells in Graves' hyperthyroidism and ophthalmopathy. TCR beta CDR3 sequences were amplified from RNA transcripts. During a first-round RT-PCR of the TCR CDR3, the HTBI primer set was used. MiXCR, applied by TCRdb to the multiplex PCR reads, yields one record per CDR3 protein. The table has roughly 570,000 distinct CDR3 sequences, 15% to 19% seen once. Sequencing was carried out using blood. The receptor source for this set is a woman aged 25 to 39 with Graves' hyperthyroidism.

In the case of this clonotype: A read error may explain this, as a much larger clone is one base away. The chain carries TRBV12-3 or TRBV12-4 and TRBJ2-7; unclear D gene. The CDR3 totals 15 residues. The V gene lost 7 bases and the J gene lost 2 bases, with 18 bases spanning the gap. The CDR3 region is CASTFSWHPPYEQYF. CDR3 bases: TGTGCCAGCACTTTTTCGTGGCATCCTCCCTACGAGCAGTACTTC.

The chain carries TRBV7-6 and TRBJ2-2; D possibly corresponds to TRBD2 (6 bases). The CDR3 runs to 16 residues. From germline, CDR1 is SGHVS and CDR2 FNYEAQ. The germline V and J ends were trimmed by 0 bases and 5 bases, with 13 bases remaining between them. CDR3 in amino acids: CASSLAPAGLTGELFF. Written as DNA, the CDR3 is TGTGCCAGCAGCTTAGCGCCGGCGGGATTAACCGGGGAGCTGTTTTTT.

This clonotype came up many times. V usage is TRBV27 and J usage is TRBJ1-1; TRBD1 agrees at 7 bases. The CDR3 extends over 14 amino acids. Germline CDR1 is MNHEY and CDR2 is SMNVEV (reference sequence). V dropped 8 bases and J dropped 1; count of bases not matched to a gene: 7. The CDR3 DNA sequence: TGTGCCAGCCGAATAGGGACAGCGAACACTGAAGCTTTCTTT. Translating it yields CASRIGTANTEAFF.

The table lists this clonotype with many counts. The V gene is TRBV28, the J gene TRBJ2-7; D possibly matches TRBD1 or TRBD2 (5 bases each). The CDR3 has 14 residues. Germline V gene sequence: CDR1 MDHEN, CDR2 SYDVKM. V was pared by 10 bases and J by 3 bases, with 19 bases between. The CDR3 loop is CATRPSGRNYEQYF. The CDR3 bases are TGTGCCACTAGACCCTCGGGACGGAACTACGAGCAGTACTTC. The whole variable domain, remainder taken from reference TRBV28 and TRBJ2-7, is DVKVTQSSRYLVKRTGEKVFLECVQDMDHENMFWYRQDPGLGLRLIYFSYDVKMKEKGDIPEGYSVSREKKERFSLILESASTNQTSMYLCATRPSGRNYEQYFGPGTRLTVT.

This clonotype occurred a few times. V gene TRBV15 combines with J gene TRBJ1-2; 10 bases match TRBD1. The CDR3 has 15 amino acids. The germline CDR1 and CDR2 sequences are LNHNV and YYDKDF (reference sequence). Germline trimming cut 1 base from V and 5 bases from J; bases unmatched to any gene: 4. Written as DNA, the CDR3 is TGTGCCACCAGCAGAGGGGACAGGGGTGGTTATGGCTACACCTTC. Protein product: CATSRGDRGGYGYTF.

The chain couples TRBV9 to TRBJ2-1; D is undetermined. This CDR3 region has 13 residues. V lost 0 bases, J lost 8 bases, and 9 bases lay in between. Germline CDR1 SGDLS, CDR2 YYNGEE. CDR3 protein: CASSVVGRHEQFF. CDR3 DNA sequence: TGTGCCAGCAGCGTAGTCGGCCGCCATGAGCAGTTCTTC. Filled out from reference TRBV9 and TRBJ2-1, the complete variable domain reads DSGVTQTPKHLITATGQRVTLRCSPRSGDLSVYWYQQSLDQGLQFLIQYYNGEERAKGNILERFSAQQFPDLHSELNLSSLELGDSALYFCASSVVGRHEQFFGPGTRLTVL.

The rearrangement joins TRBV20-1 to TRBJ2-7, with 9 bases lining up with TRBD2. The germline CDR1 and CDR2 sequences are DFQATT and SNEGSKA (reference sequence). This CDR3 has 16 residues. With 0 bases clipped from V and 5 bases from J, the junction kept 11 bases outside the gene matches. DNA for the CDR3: TGCAGTGCTAGAGAAGGGAGTAGCGGGAGCCCCCACGAGCAGTACTTC. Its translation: CSAREGSSGSPHEQYF.

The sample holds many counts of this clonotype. CDR3 in amino acids: CASIGQYNEQFF. The CDR3, as DNA: TGTGCCAGCATCGGACAGTACAATGAGCAGTTCTTC. The chain links TRBV28 to TRBJ2-1; perhaps TRBD1 as D (6 bases). The CDR3 extends over 12 amino acids. The V end lost 7 bases, the J end lost 4 bases, and 8 bases lay between the germline ends. Germline V lookup: CDR1 MDHEN, CDR2 SYDVKM.

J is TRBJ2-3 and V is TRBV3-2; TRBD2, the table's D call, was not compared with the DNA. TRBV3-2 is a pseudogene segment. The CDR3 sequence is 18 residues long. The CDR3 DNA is TGTGCCAGCAGCTCAAGGACTAGCGGGCCCCCTAGCACAGATACGCAGTATTTT. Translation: CASSSRTSGPPSTDTQYF.

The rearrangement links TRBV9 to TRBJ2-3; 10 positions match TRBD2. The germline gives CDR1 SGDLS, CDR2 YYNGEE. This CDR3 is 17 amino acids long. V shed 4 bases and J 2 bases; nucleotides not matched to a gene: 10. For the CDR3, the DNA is TGTGCCAGCAGCCCCTCCTCGACTAGCGGGTTCACAGATACGCAGTATTTT. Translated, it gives CASSPSSTSGFTDTQYF.

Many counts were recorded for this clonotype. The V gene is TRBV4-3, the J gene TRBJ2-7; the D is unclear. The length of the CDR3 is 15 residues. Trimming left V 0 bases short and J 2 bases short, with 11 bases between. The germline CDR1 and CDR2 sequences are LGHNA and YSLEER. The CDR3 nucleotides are TGCGCCAGCAGCCAAGATGTAATTACGGCCTACGAGCAGTACTTC. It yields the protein CASSQDVITAYEQYF.

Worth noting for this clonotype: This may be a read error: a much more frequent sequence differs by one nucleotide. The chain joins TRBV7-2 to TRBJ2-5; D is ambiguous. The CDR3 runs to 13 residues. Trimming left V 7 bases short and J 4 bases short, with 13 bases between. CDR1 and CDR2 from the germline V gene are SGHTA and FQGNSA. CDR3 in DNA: TGTGCCAGCAACACTCCAGCGCGAGAGACCCAGTACTTC. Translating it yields CASNTPARETQYF. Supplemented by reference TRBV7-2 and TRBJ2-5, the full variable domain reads GAGVSQSPSNKVTEKGKDVELRCDPISGHTALYWYRQSLGQGLEFLIYFQGNSAPDKSGLPSDRFSAERTGGSVSTLTIQRTQQEDSAVYLCASNTPARETQYFGPGTRLLVL.

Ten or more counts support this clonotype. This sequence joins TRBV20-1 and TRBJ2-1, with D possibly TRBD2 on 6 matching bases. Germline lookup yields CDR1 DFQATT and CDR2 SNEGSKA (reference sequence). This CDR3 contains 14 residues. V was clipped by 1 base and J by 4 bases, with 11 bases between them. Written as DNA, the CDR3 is TGCAGTGCTAGAGCTATAGCGGATTACAATGAGCAGTTCTTC. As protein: CSARAIADYNEQFF.

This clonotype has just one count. The CDR3 coding sequence is TGTGCCAGTAGACCCCCAATCGGGGCCCGAGGTCAGCCCCAGCATTTT. Its translation: CASRPPIGARGQPQHF. The chain is built from TRBV19 and TRBJ1-5, with D possibly being TRBD1 (5 bases). Germline-derived CDR1 and CDR2 are LNHDA and SQIVND (reference sequence). The CDR3 is made up of 16 amino acids. Trimming cost V 6 bases and J 6 bases, with 21 bases left between them. Supplemented by reference TRBV19 and TRBJ1-5, the full variable domain reads DGGITQSPKYLFRKEGQNVTLSCEQNLNHDAMYWYRQDPGQGLRLIYYSQIVNDFQKGDIAEGYSVSREKKESFPLTVTSAQKNPTAFYLCASRPPIGARGQPQHFGDGTRLSIL.

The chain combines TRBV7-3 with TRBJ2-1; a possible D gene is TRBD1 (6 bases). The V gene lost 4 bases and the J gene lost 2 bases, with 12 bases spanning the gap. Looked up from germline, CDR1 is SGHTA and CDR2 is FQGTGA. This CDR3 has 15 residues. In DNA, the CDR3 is TGTGCCAGCAGCTGGGACAAGGCACCCTACAATGAGCAGTTCTTC. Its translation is CASSWDKAPYNEQFF.

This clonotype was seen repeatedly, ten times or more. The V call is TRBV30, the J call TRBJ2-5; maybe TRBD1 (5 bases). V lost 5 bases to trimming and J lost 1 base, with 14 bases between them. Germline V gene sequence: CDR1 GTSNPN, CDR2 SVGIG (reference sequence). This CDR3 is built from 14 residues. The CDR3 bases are TGTGCCTGGCGTACGGCAGGGCCCCAAGAGACCCAGTACTTC. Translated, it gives CAWRTAGPQETQYF.

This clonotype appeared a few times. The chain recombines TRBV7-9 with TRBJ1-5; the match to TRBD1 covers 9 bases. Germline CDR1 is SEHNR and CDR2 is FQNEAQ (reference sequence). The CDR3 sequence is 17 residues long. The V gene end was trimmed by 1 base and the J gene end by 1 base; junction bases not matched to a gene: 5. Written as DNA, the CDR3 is TGTGCCAGCAGCTTAGAATGGGGACAGGGAAGCAATCAGCCCCAGCATTTT. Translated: CASSLEWGQGSNQPQHF.

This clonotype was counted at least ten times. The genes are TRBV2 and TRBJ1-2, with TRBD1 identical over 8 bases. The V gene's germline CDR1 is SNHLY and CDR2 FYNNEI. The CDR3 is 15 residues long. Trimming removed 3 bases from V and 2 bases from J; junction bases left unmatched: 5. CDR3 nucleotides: TGTGCCAGCAGTGATTCTAGGACAGGGAACTATGGCTACACCTTC. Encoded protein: CASSDSRTGNYGYTF.

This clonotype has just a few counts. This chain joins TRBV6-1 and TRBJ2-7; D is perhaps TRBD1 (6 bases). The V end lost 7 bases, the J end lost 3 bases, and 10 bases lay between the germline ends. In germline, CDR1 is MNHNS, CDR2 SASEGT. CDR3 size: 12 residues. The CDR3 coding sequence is TGTGCCAGCAATGGACAGCTCTACGAGCAGTACTTC. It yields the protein CASNGQLYEQYF.

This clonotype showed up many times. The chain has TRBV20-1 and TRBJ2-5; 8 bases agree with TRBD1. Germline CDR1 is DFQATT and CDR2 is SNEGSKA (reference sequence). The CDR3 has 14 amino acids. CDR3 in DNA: TGCAGCCCTGGGGTCAGGGGGCTTTGGGAGACCCAGTACTTC. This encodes CSPGVRGLWETQYF.

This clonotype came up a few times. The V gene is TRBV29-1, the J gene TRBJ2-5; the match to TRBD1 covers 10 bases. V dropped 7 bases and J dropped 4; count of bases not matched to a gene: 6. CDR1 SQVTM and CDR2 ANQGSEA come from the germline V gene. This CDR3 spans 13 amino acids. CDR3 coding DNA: TGCAGCGCCCGACAGGGGGCCGGAGAGACCCAGTACTTC. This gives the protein CSARQGAGETQYF.

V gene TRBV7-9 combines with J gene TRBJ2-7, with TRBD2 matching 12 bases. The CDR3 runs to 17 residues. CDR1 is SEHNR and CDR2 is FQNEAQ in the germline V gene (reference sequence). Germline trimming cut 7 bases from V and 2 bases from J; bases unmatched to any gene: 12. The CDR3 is CASTTPGLAGETYEQYF. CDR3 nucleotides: TGTGCCAGCACCACCCCGGGACTAGCGGGTGAAACCTACGAGCAGTACTTC.

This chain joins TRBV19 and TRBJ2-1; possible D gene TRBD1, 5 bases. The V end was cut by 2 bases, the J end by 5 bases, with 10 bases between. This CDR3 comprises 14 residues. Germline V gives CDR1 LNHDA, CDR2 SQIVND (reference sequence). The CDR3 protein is CASSIRQGHNEQFF. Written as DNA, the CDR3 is TGTGCCAGTAGTATACGGCAGGGCCACAATGAGCAGTTCTTC.

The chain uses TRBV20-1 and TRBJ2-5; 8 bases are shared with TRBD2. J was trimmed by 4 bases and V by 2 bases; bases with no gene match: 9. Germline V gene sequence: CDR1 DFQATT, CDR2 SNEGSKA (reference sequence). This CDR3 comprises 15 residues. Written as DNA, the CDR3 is TGCAGTGCTAGACCTTCGGGGGGGGGCCGAGAGACCCAGTACTTC. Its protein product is CSARPSGGGRETQYF.

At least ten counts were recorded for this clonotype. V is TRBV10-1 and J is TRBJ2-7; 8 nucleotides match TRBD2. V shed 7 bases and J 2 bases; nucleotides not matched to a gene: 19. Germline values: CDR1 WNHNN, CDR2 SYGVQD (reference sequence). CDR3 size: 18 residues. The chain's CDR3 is CASKPNRRSGMRPYEQYF. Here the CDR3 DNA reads TGCGCCAGCAAACCAAACAGACGTAGCGGGATGAGACCCTACGAGCAGTACTTC.

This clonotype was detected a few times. The CDR3 loop is CASSYPGQGNNEQFF. The CDR3 DNA is TGTGCCAGCAGCTACCCAGGACAGGGAAACAATGAGCAGTTCTTC. This chain connects TRBV7-9 to TRBJ2-1; TRBD1 matches at 8 bases. Looked up from germline, CDR1 is SEHNR and CDR2 is FQNEAQ (reference sequence). V was pared by 4 bases and J by 5 bases, with 7 bases of the junction left unmatched. The length of the CDR3 is 15 residues.